This is a list of T cell receptor beta chains from one sample in a study of technical replicates of blood from a handful of donors. Clones were read by immunoSEQ multiplex PCR, and TCRdb kept only the in-frame ones, dropping some. This sample has some 87,000 clones, with 96% found just once. The sample consisted of T cells isolated from PBMCs. These receptors came from a human donor in good health. Both conserved end residues are part of each CDR3. The D gene is left open where the match is weak. Expanded clones get a size class; other rows say once, few or many, or leave the size out.

J: TRBJ1-1; D: .; V: TRBV5-1; size: few; CDR3: CASLEGLGLDTEAFF; DNA: TGCGCCAGCCTGGAGGGTCTGGGGCTTGACACTGAAGCTTTCTTT
J: TRBJ2-7; D: .; V: TRBV11-2; size: .; CDR3: CASSSRGSASAVPEQYF; DNA: TGTGCCAGCAGCTCGCGGGGTAGTGCTAGCGCAGTTCCCGAGCAGTACTTC
J: TRBJ2-5; D: .; V: TRBV20-1; size: .; CDR3: CSGLGVETQYF; DNA: TGCAGTGGCCTGGGCGTAGAGACCCAGTACTTC
J: TRBJ2-4; D: TRBD1; V: TRBV7-9; size: .; CDR3: CASSSDRGGSKNIQYF; DNA: TGTGCCAGCAGTTCGGACAGGGGGGGTTCCAAAAACATTCAGTACTTC
J: TRBJ2-2; D: TRBD2; V: TRBV14; size: .; CDR3: CASSQGLAGVYTGELFF; DNA: TGTGCCAGCAGCCAAGGGCTAGCGGGAGTTTATACCGGGGAGCTGTTTTTT
J: TRBJ2-1; D: TRBD2; V: TRBV2; size: .; CDR3: CASSGGLQYNEQFF; DNA: TGTGCCAGCAGTGGGGGACTACAATACAATGAGCAGTTCTTC
J: TRBJ1-1; D: .; V: TRBV7-2; size: .; CDR3: CASSEQGRTEAFF; DNA: TGTGCCAGCAGCGAACAGGGAAGGACTGAAGCTTTCTTT
J: TRBJ2-7; D: .; V: TRBV11-3; size: .; CDR3: CASSSLSLYEQYF; DNA: TGTGCCAGCAGCTCCCTTAGCCTTTACGAGCAGTACTTC
J: TRBJ2-7; D: TRBD2; V: TRBV19; size: .; CDR3: CASSIDRSGRDYEQYF; DNA: TGTGCCAGTAGTATAGATCGTAGCGGGAGAGACTACGAGCAGTACTTC
J: TRBJ2-3; D: .; V: TRBV5-1; size: .; CDR3: CASSLDSATTDTQYF; DNA: TGCGCCAGCAGCTTGGACAGTGCTACCACAGATACGCAGTATTTT
J: TRBJ2-2; D: .; V: TRBV9; size: .; CDR3: CASSVASQGLQTGELFF; DNA: TGTGCCAGCAGCGTAGCGTCGCAGGGGCTACAAACCGGGGAGCTGTTTTTT
J: TRBJ2-2; D: .; V: TRBV30; size: .; CDR3: CAWSARLNTGELFF; DNA: TGTGCCTGGAGTGCTAGGTTGAACACCGGGGAGCTGTTTTTT
J: TRBJ1-2; D: TRBD1; V: TRBV7-8; size: .; CDR3: CASSTGVFGYTF; DNA: TGTGCCAGCAGCACAGGGGTTTTTGGCTACACCTTC
J: TRBJ1-1; D: .; V: TRBV11-2; size: .; CDR3: CASSLDQADNTEAFF; DNA: TGTGCCAGCAGCTTAGATCAAGCGGATAACACTGAAGCTTTCTTT
J: TRBJ2-7; D: .; V: TRBV9; size: .; CDR3: CASSPGSSYEQYF; DNA: TGTGCCAGCAGCCCGGGTTCCTCCTACGAGCAGTACTTC
J: TRBJ1-5; D: TRBD1; V: TRBV6-4; size: .; CDR3: CASSQGARRTQPQHF; DNA: TGTGCCAGCAGCCAGGGGGCCCGTAGGACTCAGCCCCAGCATTTT
J: TRBJ2-2; D: TRBD2; V: TRBV9; size: .; CDR3: CASTQRGLAAGTGELFF; DNA: TGTGCCAGCACCCAGCGGGGACTAGCGGCGGGGACCGGGGAGCTGTTTTTT
J: TRBJ1-5; D: TRBD1; V: TRBV19; size: .; CDR3: CASSADRGLSNQPQHF; DNA: TGTGCCAGTAGTGCGGACAGGGGATTGAGCAATCAGCCCCAGCATTTT
J: TRBJ1-1; D: .; V: TRBV7-9; size: .; CDR3: CASSLLAERLEAFF; DNA: TGTGCCAGCAGCTTATTAGCCGAAAGGTTGGAAGCTTTCTTT
J: TRBJ2-7; D: TRBD2; V: TRBV2; size: .; CDR3: CASSVRLAGGWHEQYF; DNA: TGTGCCAGCAGCGTCAGACTAGCGGGTGGATGGCACGAGCAGTACTTC
J: TRBJ2-1; D: TRBD2; V: TRBV5-1; size: .; CDR3: CASTYFTSGRAYIF; DNA: TGCGCCAGCACCTATTTCACTAGCGGGAGGGCCTACATCTTC
J: TRBJ2-5; D: .; V: TRBV30; size: once; CDR3: CAWSVQPPWLRGETQYF; DNA: TGTGCCTGGAGTGTCCAACCACCGTGGCTACGGGGAGAGACCCAGTACTTC
J: TRBJ1-1; D: .; V: TRBV5-1; size: .; CDR3: CASSLVGGDTAEAFF; DNA: TGCGCCAGCAGCTTGGTGGGGGGGGATACGGCTGAAGCTTTCTTT
J: TRBJ2-2; D: .; V: TRBV28; size: .; CDR3: CASTNTGELFF; DNA: TGTGCCAGTACGAACACCGGGGAGCTGTTTTTT
J: TRBJ2-3; D: .; V: TRBV6-4; size: once; CDR3: CASSGGSDTQYF; DNA: TGTGCCAGCAGCGGGGGTTCAGATACGCAGTATTTT
J: TRBJ2-3; D: .; V: TRBV10-3; size: .; CDR3: CAISESRDTQYF; DNA: TGTGCCATCAGTGAGTCGCGGGATACGCAGTATTTT
J: TRBJ2-3; D: .; V: TRBV2; size: .; CDR3: CASSDGGSTDTQYF; DNA: TGTGCCAGCAGTGACGGGGGTAGCACAGATACGCAGTATTTT
J: TRBJ2-3; D: TRBD2; V: TRBV18; size: .; CDR3: CASSPPGLAGTDTQYF; DNA: TGTGCCAGCTCACCACCGGGACTAGCAGGCACAGATACGCAGTATTTT
J: TRBJ2-7; D: TRBD1; V: TRBV9; size: .; CDR3: CASSQQGQTLEQYF; DNA: TGTGCCAGCAGCCAACAGGGGCAGACTCTTGAGCAGTACTTC
J: TRBJ2-7; D: .; V: TRBV18; size: .; CDR3: CASSPREPYEQYF; DNA: TGTGCCAGCTCACCGAGGGAGCCCTACGAGCAGTACTTC
J: TRBJ2-6; D: TRBD1; V: TRBV27; size: .; CDR3: CASSYGTGLLSGANVLTF; DNA: TGTGCCAGCAGTTATGGGACAGGCCTCCTCTCTGGGGCCAACGTCCTGACTTTC
J: TRBJ1-2; D: .; V: TRBV4-1; size: .; CDR3: CASSQDPRRQRFHGYTF; DNA: TGCGCCAGCAGCCAAGATCCTAGACGCCAGCGTTTTCATGGCTACACCTTC
J: TRBJ2-2; D: TRBD2; V: TRBV9; size: .; CDR3: CASSVEAGGPDGELFF; DNA: TGTGCCAGCAGCGTAGAGGCGGGAGGGCCGGACGGGGAGCTGTTTTTT
J: TRBJ2-7; D: .; V: TRBV11-2; size: .; CDR3: CASSFSSYEQYF; DNA: TGTGCCAGCAGCTTCAGCTCCTACGAGCAGTACTTC
J: TRBJ2-1; D: TRBD2; V: TRBV5-4; size: .; CDR3: CASSPPGLAGYNEQFF; DNA: TGTGCCAGCAGTCCTCCGGGACTAGCGGGTTACAATGAGCAGTTCTTC
J: TRBJ2-7; D: TRBD2; V: TRBV2; size: .; CDR3: CASSAGAYEQYF; DNA: TGTGCCAGCAGCGCGGGAGCCTACGAGCAGTACTTC
J: TRBJ2-5; D: TRBD2; V: TRBV29-1; size: .; CDR3: CSKAGEGETQYF; DNA: TGCAGCAAAGCGGGAGAGGGGGAGACCCAGTACTTC
J: TRBJ2-7; D: .; V: TRBV21-1; size: .; CDR3: CASSPMGGSYEQYF; DNA: TGTGCCAGCAGCCCCATGGGGGGATCCTACGAGCAGTACTTC
J: TRBJ2-7; D: .; V: TRBV29-1; size: .; CDR3: CSVEGTGSITYEQYF; DNA: TGCAGCGTTGAAGGCACGGGGTCAATAACCTACGAGCAGTACTTC
J: TRBJ2-2; D: .; V: TRBV30; size: .; CDR3: CAWTVGGVAGELFF; DNA: TGTGCCTGGACTGTAGGGGGAGTGGCCGGGGAGCTGTTTTTT
J: TRBJ2-4; D: .; V: TRBV27; size: .; CDR3: CASSVQAKNIQYF; DNA: TGTGCCAGCAGTGTACAAGCCAAAAACATTCAGTACTTC
J: TRBJ1-5; D: TRBD1; V: TRBV4-1; size: .; CDR3: CASSLGTGYSNQPQHF; DNA: TGCGCCAGCAGCCTAGGGACAGGCTATAGCAATCAGCCCCAGCATTTT
J: TRBJ1-1; D: .; V: TRBV29-1; size: .; CDR3: CSVPVEAEAFF; DNA: TGCAGCGTCCCTGTGGAGGCTGAAGCTTTCTTT
J: TRBJ2-2; D: .; V: TRBV2; size: .; CDR3: CASSERRYTGELFF; DNA: TGTGCCAGCAGTGAGAGAAGATACACCGGGGAGCTGTTTTTT
J: TRBJ2-7; D: .; V: TRBV2; size: .; CDR3: CASSEGYSYEQYF; DNA: TGTGCCAGCAGTGAAGGCTACTCCTACGAGCAGTACTTC
J: TRBJ1-4; D: TRBD1; V: TRBV18; size: .; CDR3: CASSPSGGGEKLFF; DNA: TGTGCCAGCTCACCCTCAGGAGGGGGCGAAAAACTGTTTTTT
J: TRBJ2-7; D: .; V: TRBV7-6; size: .; CDR3: CASSYEGETEQYF; DNA: TGTGCCAGCAGCTATGAGGGGGAAACCGAGCAGTACTTC